This TCR beta chain was obtained from a study of cytomegalovirus exposure and HLA in healthy donors. Notes on the study in general: Most sequenced TCRs were rare (though some public TCRs occurred in many donors). Association with HLA alleles at 0.05 false discovery rate was found for 15,000 to 20,000 TCR beta sequences in a later analysis.

Primers for the PCR totalled 60 Vbeta and 13 Jbeta. Produced via immunoSEQ multiplex PCR; TCRdb's table is partial and in-frame only. The table lists approximately 150,000 clones, almost 80% of them singletons, with 0.5% to 0.85% in the top ten. The CDR3 is 17 amino acids. The germline V and J ends were trimmed by 0 bases and 0 bases, with 15 bases remaining between them. The germline CDR1 and CDR2 sequences are SQVTM and ANQGSEA. Donors in the study were healthy people who gave bone marrow. Comment on this clone: Its antigen is as yet unknown.

The chain employs TRBV29-1 and TRBJ2-1, with D possibly being TRBD1 (5 bases). What was sequenced was PBMCs. This receptor was taken from a male donor in good health and CMV-seronegative. In DNA, the CDR3 is TGCAGCGTTGAAGAGGGCCAGGGCCCGAGCTCCTACAATGAGCAGTTCTTC. Its translation is CSVEEGQGPSSYNEQFF.